These 23 T cell receptor beta chains were all obtained from the same sample, sequenced in a study of long-term antiretroviral therapy in people with HIV. Version v3.0 of the immunoSEQ assay was performed at survey level. Assay used: immunoSEQ multiplex PCR; TCRdb lists only in-frame clones, some missing. The repertoire has about 30,000 clones, approximately 85% of them found once; the top ten carry just under 8.5%. Sequenced here: unsorted PBMCs, sampled 3 years after starting antiretroviral therapy. The source of these receptors is a man in his forties or fifties with HIV.

The chain carries TRBV2 and TRBJ2-2; 8 bases fit TRBD2. Germline lookup yields CDR1 SNHLY and CDR2 FYNNEI. With V trimmed by 4 bases and J by 5 bases, 3 bases remained unmatched. The CDR3 has 14 residues. CDR3 in DNA: TGTGCCAGCAGTGTTCAGCGGGAGACCGGGGAGCTGTTTTTT. Its protein is CASSVQRETGELFF.

This clone was picked up a small number of times. The J gene is TRBJ1-2, the V gene TRBV7-9; unclear D gene. This CDR3 is built from 13 residues. Deletions cut 2 bases from V and 7 bases from J, with 11 bases between. Germline lookup yields CDR1 SEHNR and CDR2 FQNEAQ (reference sequence). CDR3 DNA sequence: TGTGCCAGCAGCTTATCTCAGCTCTCTGGCTACACCTTC. Translated, it gives CASSLSQLSGYTF.

The chain recombines TRBV2 with TRBJ2-3, with unresolved D. V lost 1 base, J lost 2 bases, and 7 bases lay in between. In germline, CDR1 is SNHLY, CDR2 FYNNEI. The CDR3 is 14 amino acids. The CDR3 nucleotides are TGTGCCAGCAGTGAAGGATTCTCCACAGATACGCAGTATTTT. Translation: CASSEGFSTDTQYF.

This chain uses TRBV5-1 with TRBJ2-7; a possible D gene is TRBD1 (5 bases). The CDR3 loop spans 14 amino acids. Germline V CDR1 and CDR2: SGHRS, YFSETQ. Trimming left V 0 bases short and J 5 bases short, with 12 bases between. CDR3 nucleotide sequence: TGCGCCAGCAGCTTGGTCGCAGGGATCCACGAGCAGTACTTC. Translated: CASSLVAGIHEQYF.

The chain carries TRBV6-1 and TRBJ2-7; D is unclear. Germline loops: CDR1 MNHNS, CDR2 SASEGT. V shed 4 bases and J shed 0 bases, with 10 bases lying between them. This CDR3 has 14 residues. This CDR3 reads CASSGTGSSYEQYF. The CDR3 DNA sequence: TGTGCCAGCAGTGGCACCGGGTCCTCCTACGAGCAGTACTTC.

This chain uses TRBV14 with TRBJ1-1; no reliable D call. The V gene lost 1 base and the J gene lost 1 base, with 10 bases spanning the gap. CDR3 size: 15 residues. Germline V gives CDR1 SGHDN, CDR2 FVKESK. As DNA, the CDR3 is TGTGCCAGCAGCCAAGGGCACGTAGGGAACACTGAAGCTTTCTTT. It specifies CASSQGHVGNTEAFF.

The CDR3 DNA is TGTGCCAGTAGTATAGGAGGTTGGACCTCTAGCACAGATACGCAGTATTTT. This sequence encodes CASSIGGWTSSTDTQYF. The gene calls are TRBV19 and TRBJ2-3; D unresolved. The CDR3 is made up of 17 amino acids. V was shortened by 1 base and J by 0 bases, with 14 bases between the two germline ends. The V gene's germline CDR1 is LNHDA and CDR2 SQIVND (reference sequence).

V gene TRBV21-1 combines with J gene TRBJ2-7; TRBD1, the D gene given by the table, was not confirmed from the DNA. TRBV21-1 is flagged as a pseudogene. The CDR3 consists of 13 residues. The CDR3 protein is CASRFQGWGEQYF. The CDR3 DNA sequence: TGTGCCAGCAGGTTCCAGGGCTGGGGAGAGCAGTACTTC.

The chain carries TRBV6-6 and TRBJ1-2, with a tentative D call TRBD1 (5 bases). Germline CDR1 reads MNHNY; CDR2 reads SVGAGI (reference sequence). CDR3 length: 16 residues. V lost 5 bases, J lost 2 bases, and 18 bases lay in between. The CDR3 protein is CASSRSRGWENYGYTF. The CDR3 bases are TGTGCCAGCAGTCGATCCCGGGGGTGGGAGAACTATGGCTACACCTTC.

The chain links TRBV10-2 to TRBJ2-7; the match to TRBD1 covers 9 bases. The germline gives CDR1 WSHSY, CDR2 SAAADI. CDR3 length: 13 amino acids. Unmatched junction bases numbered 3, after V lost 6 bases and J lost 3 bases. The CDR3 DNA sequence: TGCGCCAGCAGGGACAGGGGACACTACGAGCAGTACTTC. Amino acids: CASRDRGHYEQYF.

In regard to this clone: The junction differs from germline at one of its ends, possibly a read error. The V and J genes are TRBV18 and TRBJ1-1; D might be TRBD1 (5 bases). This CDR3 is built from 16 residues. Germline assignment: CDR1 KGHSH and CDR2 LQKENI. The CDR3 spells CASSPNPGILNTEAFF. The CDR3 nucleotides read TGTGCCAGCTCACCAAATCCAGGGATCTTGAATACTGAAGCTTTCTTT.

The V call is TRBV2, the J call TRBJ1-1; maybe TRBD1 (6 bases). The CDR3 has 16 residues. The V end was cut by 4 bases, the J end by 0 bases, with 15 bases between. In germline, CDR1 is SNHLY, CDR2 FYNNEI. CDR3 in amino acids: CASSVPFDRLNTEAFF. The CDR3 DNA sequence: TGTGCCAGCAGTGTCCCCTTTGACAGGCTGAACACTGAAGCTTTCTTT.

The table lists this clone with a few counts. The chain carries TRBV5-6 and TRBJ2-7; maybe TRBD1 (6 bases). The CDR3 runs 14 residues. Germline loops: CDR1 SGHDT, CDR2 YYEEEE. The V gene lost 6 bases and the J gene lost 7 bases, with 20 bases spanning the gap. The DNA for the CDR3 is TGTGCCAGCACCCCGACAGGCAATGCCTGGGAGCAGTACTTC. It is translated as CASTPTGNAWEQYF. Based on the CDR3 plus reference TRBV5-6 and TRBJ2-7, the full variable domain is DAGVTQSPTHLIKTRGQQVTLRCSPKSGHDTVSWYQQALGQGPQFIFQYYEEEERQRGNFPDRFSGHQFPNYSSELNVNALLLGDSALYLCASTPTGNAWEQYFGPGTRLTVT.

The gene calls are TRBV30 and TRBJ1-4; D is unresolved. Germline V gene sequence: CDR1 GTSNPN, CDR2 SVGIG (reference sequence). The CDR3 loop spans 15 amino acids. Trimming cost V 0 bases and J 3 bases, with 11 bases left between them. The CDR3 loop reads CAWSVGSIPNEKLFF. CDR3 in DNA: TGTGCCTGGAGTGTAGGTAGTATTCCTAATGAAAAACTGTTTTTT.

The chain uses TRBV12-5 and TRBJ1-6, with D possibly TRBD1 on 5 matching bases. Trimming left V 2 bases short and J 4 bases short, with 27 bases between. The CDR3 runs 21 residues. Germline lookup yields CDR1 LGHNT and CDR2 FRNRAP. This chain's CDR3 is CASGLIPLDRTGHGYNSPLHF. The DNA for the CDR3 is TGTGCTAGTGGTTTGATTCCACTTGACCGTACAGGCCACGGGTATAATTCACCCCTCCACTTT.

This chain joins TRBV19 and TRBJ2-7; D gene uncertain. The V gene's germline CDR1 is LNHDA and CDR2 SQIVND (reference sequence). V lost 4 bases and J lost 0, with 10 bases in between. There are 14 residues in the CDR3. CDR3 bases: TGTGCCAGTAGTACCTCCGGGTCCTCCTACGAGCAGTACTTC. Residues: CASSTSGSSYEQYF.

This chain uses TRBV2 with TRBJ2-7, with D perhaps matching TRBD2 (7 bases). Germline V gene data show CDR1 as SNHLY and CDR2 as FYNNEI. Trimming took off 6 bases at V and 1 base at J, with 16 bases between the two ends. CDR3 length: 15 residues. CDR3 sequence: CASRGLAGASYEQYF. The CDR3 DNA sequence: TGTGCCAGCAGGGGTCTTGCGGGGGCGTCCTACGAGCAGTACTTC.

Only a few counts were recorded for this clone. The chain is built from TRBV7-9 and TRBJ1-6, with unresolved D. The CDR3 is 14 amino acids. The V end was cut by 5 bases, the J end by 6 bases, with 11 bases between. Germline V gene data show CDR1 as SEHNR and CDR2 as FQNEAQ (reference sequence). CDR3 sequence (DNA): TGTGCCAGCAGCCCCCCTATCGGTAATTCACCCCTCCACTTT. Translating it yields CASSPPIGNSPLHF. Full variable domain (remainder filled in from reference TRBV7-9 and TRBJ1-6): DTGVSQNPRHKITKRGQNVTFRCDPISEHNRLYWYRQTLGQGPEFLTYFQNEAQLEKSRLLSDRFSAERPKGSFSTLEIQRTEQGDSAMYLCASSPPIGNSPLHFGNGTRLTVT.

The rearrangement joins TRBV5-1 to TRBJ2-2; 9 nucleotides line up with TRBD2. The CDR3 runs 17 residues. V lost 1 base, J lost 6 bases, and 10 bases stayed unmatched. CDR1 is SGHRS and CDR2 is YFSETQ in the germline V gene. CDR3 loop: CASSLRAGGPGAGELFF. The CDR3, as DNA: TGCGCCAGCAGCTTGCGAGCGGGAGGCCCCGGGGCCGGGGAGCTGTTTTTT.

The chain recombines TRBV29-1 with TRBJ2-3; D gene ambiguous. Trimming took 5 bases from V and 0 from J, leaving 6 bases between them. The CDR3 length is 12 residues. In germline, CDR1 is SQVTM, CDR2 ANQGSEA. CDR3 nucleotide sequence: TGCAGCGTTCCGATTAGCACAGATACGCAGTATTTT. It encodes CSVPISTDTQYF.

The J gene is TRBJ1-5, the V gene TRBV5-1; perhaps TRBD1 as D (6 bases). This CDR3 has 15 amino acids. Trimming took off 4 bases at V and 5 bases at J, with 16 bases between the two ends. In germline, CDR1 is SGHRS, CDR2 YFSETQ. CDR3 protein: CASSIGTIGYQPQHF. CDR3 coding DNA: TGCGCCAGCAGCATCGGGACAATTGGGTATCAGCCCCAGCATTTT.

The rearrangement joins TRBV19 to TRBJ2-1, with 7 bases matching TRBD2. This CDR3 has 16 amino acids. Germline V lookup: CDR1 LNHDA, CDR2 SQIVND (reference sequence). V shed 8 bases, J shed 7 bases, and the junction held 17 bases outside the gene matches. The CDR3 sequence is CASSSPVAGAGNEQFF. Written as DNA, the CDR3 is TGTGCCAGTTCCAGCCCTGTGGCGGGAGCGGGGAATGAGCAGTTCTTC.

This clone was observed a single time. The CDR3 DNA reads as TGTGCCAGCAGTGGCATGGGAGAATTGTTAATCACCGGACAGGGACCTCGGGTAAATGAAGCTTTCTTT. Translated, it gives CASSGMGELLITGQGPRVNEAFF. The chain employs TRBV2 and TRBJ1-1, with 8 bases fitting TRBD1. The CDR3 spans 23 residues. Germline V gene data show CDR1 as SNHLY and CDR2 as FYNNEI. Losses at the gene ends were 4 bases for V and 7 bases for J; bases not matched to a gene: 35.